Detailed here is one T cell receptor (beta chain). There are 13 residues in the CDR3. Germline lookup yields CDR1 LNHDA and CDR2 SQIVND (reference sequence). Losses at the gene ends were 6 bases for V and 8 bases for J; bases not matched to a gene: 7. These data belong to a study of control samples from healthy donors and cancer patients. Here immunoSEQ multiplex PCR was the method, and the copy in TCRdb shows in-frame clones only, minus some. This sample yields about 190,000 clones, of which about 90% are seen a single time; approximately 2% belongs to the top ten. This chain uses TRBV19 with TRBJ1-5; 7 nucleotides match TRBD1. The clonotype comes from a man under 40 in good health. The source material was blood. CDR3 sequence (DNA): TGTGCCAGTAGCCCTTCAGGGGGTGAGCCCCAGCATTTT. Protein sequence: CASSPSGGEPQHF.